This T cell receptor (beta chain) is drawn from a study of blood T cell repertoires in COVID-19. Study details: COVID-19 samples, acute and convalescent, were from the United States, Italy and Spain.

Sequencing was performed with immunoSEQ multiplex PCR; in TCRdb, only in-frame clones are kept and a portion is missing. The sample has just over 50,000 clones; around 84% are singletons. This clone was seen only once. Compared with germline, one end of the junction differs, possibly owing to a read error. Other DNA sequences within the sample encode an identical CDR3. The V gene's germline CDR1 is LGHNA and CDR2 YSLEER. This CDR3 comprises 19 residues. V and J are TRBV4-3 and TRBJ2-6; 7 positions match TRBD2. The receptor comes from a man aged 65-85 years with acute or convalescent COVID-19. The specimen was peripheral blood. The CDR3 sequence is CASSQDLWRDYSGANVLTF. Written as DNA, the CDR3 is TGCGCCAGCAGCCAAGATCTCTGGCGGGACTACTCTGGGGCCAATGTCCTGACTTTC.